This TCR beta chain was recovered during a study of blood T cell repertoires in COVID-19. About the study: The United States, Italy and Spain supplied acute and convalescent COVID-19 samples.

Here immunoSEQ multiplex PCR was the method, and the copy in TCRdb shows in-frame clones only, minus some. The table has over 100,000 clones, approximately 80% seen once. The V gene end was trimmed by 1 base and the J gene end by 2 bases; junction bases not matched to a gene: 7. The length of the CDR3 is 15 residues. The germline CDR1 and CDR2 sequences are GTSNPN and SVGIG (reference sequence). The sequence was obtained from a woman in her 70s with acute or convalescent COVID-19. The chain has TRBV30 and TRBJ1-1; TRBD1 agrees at 7 bases. Sequencing was performed on peripheral blood. CDR3 sequence: CAWSGIGGANTEAFF. CDR3 bases: TGTGCCTGGAGTGGGATAGGGGGCGCAAACACTGAAGCTTTCTTT.